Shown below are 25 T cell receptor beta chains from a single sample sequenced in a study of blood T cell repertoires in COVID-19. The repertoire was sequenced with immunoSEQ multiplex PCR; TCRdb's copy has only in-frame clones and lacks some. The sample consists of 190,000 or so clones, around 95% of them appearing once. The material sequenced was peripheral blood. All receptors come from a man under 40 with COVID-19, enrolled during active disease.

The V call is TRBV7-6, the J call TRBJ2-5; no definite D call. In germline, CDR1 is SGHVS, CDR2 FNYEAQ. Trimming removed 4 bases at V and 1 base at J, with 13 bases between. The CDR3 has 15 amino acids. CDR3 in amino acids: CASSSISDFQETQYF. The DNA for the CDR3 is TGTGCCAGCAGCTCCATAAGTGACTTCCAAGAGACCCAGTACTTC.

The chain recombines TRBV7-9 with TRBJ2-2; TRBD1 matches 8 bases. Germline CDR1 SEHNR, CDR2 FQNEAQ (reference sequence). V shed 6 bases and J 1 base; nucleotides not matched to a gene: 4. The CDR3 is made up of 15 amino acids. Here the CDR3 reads CASRAGTGNTGELFF. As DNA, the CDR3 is TGTGCCAGCAGAGCCGGGACAGGGAACACCGGGGAGCTGTTTTTT.

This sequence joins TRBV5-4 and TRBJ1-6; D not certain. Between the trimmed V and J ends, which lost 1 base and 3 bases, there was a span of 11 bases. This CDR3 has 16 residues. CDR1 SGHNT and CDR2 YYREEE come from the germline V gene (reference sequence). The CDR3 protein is CASSLIASVYNSPLHF. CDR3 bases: TGTGCCAGCAGCTTGATCGCCAGCGTCTATAATTCACCCCTCCACTTT.

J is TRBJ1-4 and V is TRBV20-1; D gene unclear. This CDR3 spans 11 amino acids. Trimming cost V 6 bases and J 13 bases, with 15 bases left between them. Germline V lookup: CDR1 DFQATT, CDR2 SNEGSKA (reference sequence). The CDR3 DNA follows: TGCAGTGCCAGATACGCAGAGGGACTGTTTTTT. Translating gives CSARYAEGLFF.

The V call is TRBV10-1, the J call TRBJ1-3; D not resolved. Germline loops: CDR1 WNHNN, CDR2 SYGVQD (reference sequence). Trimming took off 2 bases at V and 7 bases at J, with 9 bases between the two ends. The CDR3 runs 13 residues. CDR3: CASSEAPRNTIYF. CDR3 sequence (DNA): TGCGCCAGCAGTGAGGCCCCTAGGAACACCATATATTTT.

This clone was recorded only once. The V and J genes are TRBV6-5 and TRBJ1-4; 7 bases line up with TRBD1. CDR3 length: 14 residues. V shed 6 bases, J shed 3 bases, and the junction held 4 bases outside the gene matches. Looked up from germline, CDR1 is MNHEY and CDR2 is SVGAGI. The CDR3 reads CASRGTDPNEKLFF. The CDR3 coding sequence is TGTGCCAGCAGGGGGACAGACCCTAATGAAAAACTGTTTTTT.

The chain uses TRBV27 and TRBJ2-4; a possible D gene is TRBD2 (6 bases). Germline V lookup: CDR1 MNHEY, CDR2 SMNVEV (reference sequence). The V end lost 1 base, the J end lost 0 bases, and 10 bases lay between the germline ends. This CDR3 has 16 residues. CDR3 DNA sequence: TGTGCCAGCAGTTTATTTACTAGCCTAGCCAAAAACATTCAGTACTTC. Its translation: CASSLFTSLAKNIQYF.

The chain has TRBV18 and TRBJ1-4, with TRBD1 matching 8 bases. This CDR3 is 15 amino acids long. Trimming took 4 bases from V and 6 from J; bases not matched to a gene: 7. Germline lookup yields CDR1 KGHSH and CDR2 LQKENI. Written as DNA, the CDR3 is TGTGCCAGCTCACAAAGTCAGGGGGCGGATGAAAAACTGTTTTTT. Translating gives CASSQSQGADEKLFF.

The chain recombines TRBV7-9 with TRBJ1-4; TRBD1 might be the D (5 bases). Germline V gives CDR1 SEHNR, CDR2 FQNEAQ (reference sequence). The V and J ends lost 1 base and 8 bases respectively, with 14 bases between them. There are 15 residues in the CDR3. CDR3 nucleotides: TGTGCCAGCAGCTTAGTTGATAGGGGCACGGAAAAACTGTTTTTT. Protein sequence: CASSLVDRGTEKLFF. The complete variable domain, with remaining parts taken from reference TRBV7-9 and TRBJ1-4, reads DTGVSQNPRHKITKRGQNVTFRCDPISEHNRLYWYRQTLGQGPEFLTYFQNEAQLEKSRLLSDRFSAERPKGSFSTLEIQRTEQGDSAMYLCASSLVDRGTEKLFFGSGTQLSVL.

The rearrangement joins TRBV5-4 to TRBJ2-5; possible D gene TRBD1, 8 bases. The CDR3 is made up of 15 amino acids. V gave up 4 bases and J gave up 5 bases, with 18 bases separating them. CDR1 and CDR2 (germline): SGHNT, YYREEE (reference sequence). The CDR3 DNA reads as TGTGCCAGCAGCGAAAAAGGACAGGGAGGGGAGACCCAGTACTTC. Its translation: CASSEKGQGGETQYF.

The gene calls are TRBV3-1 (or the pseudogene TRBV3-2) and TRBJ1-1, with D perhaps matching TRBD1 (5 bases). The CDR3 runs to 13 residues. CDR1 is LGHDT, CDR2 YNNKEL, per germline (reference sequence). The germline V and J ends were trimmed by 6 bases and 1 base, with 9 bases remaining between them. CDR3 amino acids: CASRSTGNTEAFF. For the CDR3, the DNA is TGTGCCAGCAGGTCAACAGGGAACACTGAAGCTTTCTTT.

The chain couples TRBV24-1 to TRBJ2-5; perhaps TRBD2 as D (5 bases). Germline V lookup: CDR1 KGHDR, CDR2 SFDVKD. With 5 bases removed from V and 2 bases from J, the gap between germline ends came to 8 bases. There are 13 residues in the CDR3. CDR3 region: CATSVAGQETQYF. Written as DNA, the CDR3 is TGTGCCACCAGTGTGGCGGGTCAAGAGACCCAGTACTTC.

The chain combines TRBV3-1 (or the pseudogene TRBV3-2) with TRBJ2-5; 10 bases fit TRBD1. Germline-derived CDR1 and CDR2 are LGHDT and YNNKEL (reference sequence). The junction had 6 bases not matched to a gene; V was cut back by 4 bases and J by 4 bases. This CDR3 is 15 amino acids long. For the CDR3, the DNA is TGTGCCAGCAGCCTCCGGACAGGGGGGGCAGAGACCCAGTACTTC. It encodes CASSLRTGGAETQYF.

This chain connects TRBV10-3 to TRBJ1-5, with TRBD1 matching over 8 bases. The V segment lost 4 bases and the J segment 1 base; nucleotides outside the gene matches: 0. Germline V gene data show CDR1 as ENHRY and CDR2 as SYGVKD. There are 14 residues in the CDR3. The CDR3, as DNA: TGTGCCATCAGTGGGACAGGGAGCAATCAGCCCCAGCATTTT. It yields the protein CAISGTGSNQPQHF.

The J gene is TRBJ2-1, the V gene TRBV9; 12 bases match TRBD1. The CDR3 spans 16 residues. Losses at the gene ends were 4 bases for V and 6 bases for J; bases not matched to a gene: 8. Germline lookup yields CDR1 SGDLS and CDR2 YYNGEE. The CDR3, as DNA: TGTGCCAGCAGCCGCCAAGGGACAGGGGGCGTCAATGAGCAGTTCTTC. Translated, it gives CASSRQGTGGVNEQFF.

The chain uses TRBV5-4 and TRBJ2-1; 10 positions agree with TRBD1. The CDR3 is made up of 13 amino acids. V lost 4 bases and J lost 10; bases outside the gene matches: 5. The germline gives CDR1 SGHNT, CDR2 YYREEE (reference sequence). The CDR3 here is CASSVGQGDEQFF. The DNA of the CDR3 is TGTGCCAGCAGCGTCGGACAGGGGGACGAGCAGTTCTTC.

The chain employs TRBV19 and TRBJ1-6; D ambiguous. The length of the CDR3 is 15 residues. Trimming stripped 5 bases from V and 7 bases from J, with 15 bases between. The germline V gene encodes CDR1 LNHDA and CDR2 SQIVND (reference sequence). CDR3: CASSRGSSGNSPLHF. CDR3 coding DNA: TGTGCCAGTAGTCGAGGGTCCTCGGGGAATTCACCCCTCCACTTT.

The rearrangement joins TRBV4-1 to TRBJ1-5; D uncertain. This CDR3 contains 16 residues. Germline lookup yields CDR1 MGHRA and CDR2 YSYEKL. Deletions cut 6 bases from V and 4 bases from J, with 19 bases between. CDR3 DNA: TGCGCCAGCAGTATAACCACTCTCGCGGGGAATCAGCCCCAGCATTTT. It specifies CASSITTLAGNQPQHF.

CDR3 in DNA: TGTGCCAGCAGCTTAGATGGGCAGGGGAACGAGCAGTACTTC. Amino acid sequence: CASSLDGQGNEQYF. The chain joins TRBV7-9 to TRBJ2-7; perhaps TRBD1 as D (6 bases). This CDR3 contains 14 residues. Germline assignment: CDR1 SEHNR and CDR2 FQNEAQ (reference sequence). Trimming took off 1 base at V and 5 bases at J, with 12 bases between the two ends.

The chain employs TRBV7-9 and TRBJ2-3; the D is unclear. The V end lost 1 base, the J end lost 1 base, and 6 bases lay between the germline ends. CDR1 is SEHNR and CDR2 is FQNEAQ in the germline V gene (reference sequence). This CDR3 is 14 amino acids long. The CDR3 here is CASSLGLGTDTQYF. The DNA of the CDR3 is TGTGCCAGCAGCTTAGGGCTCGGCACAGATACGCAGTATTTT.

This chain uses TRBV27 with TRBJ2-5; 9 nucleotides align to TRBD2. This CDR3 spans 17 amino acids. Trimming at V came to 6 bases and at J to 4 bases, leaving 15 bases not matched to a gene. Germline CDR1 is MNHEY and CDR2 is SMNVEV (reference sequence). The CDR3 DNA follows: TGTGCCAGCAGCCGATCGGGGGCGCGGGGGGGCCCAGAGACCCAGTACTTC. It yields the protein CASSRSGARGGPETQYF.

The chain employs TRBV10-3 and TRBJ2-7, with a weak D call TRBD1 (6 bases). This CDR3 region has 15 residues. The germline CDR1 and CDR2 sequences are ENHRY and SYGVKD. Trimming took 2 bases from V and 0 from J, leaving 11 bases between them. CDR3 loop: CAISETGLSSYEQYF. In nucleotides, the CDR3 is TGTGCCATCAGTGAGACAGGGTTAAGCTCCTACGAGCAGTACTTC.

The CDR3 DNA reads TGTGCCAGCAAAGATTTCGGGGATCAAGAGACCCAGTACTTC. Encoded protein: CASKDFGDQETQYF. The chain links TRBV28 to TRBJ2-5; perhaps TRBD2 as D (5 bases). This CDR3 is 14 amino acids long. Germline-derived CDR1 and CDR2 are MDHEN and SYDVKM. Trimming took 7 bases from V and 2 from J, leaving 14 bases between them.

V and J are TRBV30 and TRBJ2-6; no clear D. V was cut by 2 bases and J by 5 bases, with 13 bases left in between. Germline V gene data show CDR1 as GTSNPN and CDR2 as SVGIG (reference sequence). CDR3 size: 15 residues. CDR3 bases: TGTGCCTGGAGTAGGAGCCGGGTCTGGGCCAACGTCCTGACTTTC. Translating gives CAWSRSRVWANVLTF.

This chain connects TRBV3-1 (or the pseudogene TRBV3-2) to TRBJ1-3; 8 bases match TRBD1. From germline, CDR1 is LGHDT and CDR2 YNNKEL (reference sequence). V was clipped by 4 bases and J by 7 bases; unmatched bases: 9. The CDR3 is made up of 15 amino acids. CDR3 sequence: CASSPGDRMGNTIYF. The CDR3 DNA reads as TGTGCCAGCAGCCCGGGGGACAGGATGGGGAACACCATATATTTT.